These 3 T cell receptor beta chains were all obtained from the same sample, sequenced in a study of chemoradiotherapy in HPV16-positive cancers. Using immunoSEQ multiplex PCR, the repertoire was profiled, and TCRdb retains in-frame clones only, with some absent. The sample yields about 33,000 clones, about 88% seen once. Source: blood, taken from a patient who underwent chemoradiotherapy. These receptors came from a human donor with HPV-associated anogenital cancer.

This rearrangement joins TRBV6-6 to TRBJ2-5; TRBD1 is a possible D gene (6 bases). The V gene's germline CDR1 is MNHNY and CDR2 SVGAGI (reference sequence). The CDR3 has 14 residues. Trimming left V 8 bases short and J 5 bases short, with 18 bases between. CDR3 residues: CASQKGDIRETQYF. DNA of the CDR3: TGTGCCAGCCAGAAAGGGGACATAAGGGAGACCCAGTACTTC.

This clone has a single count. Here the CDR3 DNA reads TGCGCCAGCAGCGGGTTTAAGGCGGGGGCCCTCAATGAGCAGTTCTTC. Translation gives CASSGFKAGALNEQFF. The chain is built from TRBV4-3 and TRBJ2-1; maybe TRBD2 (7 bases). The CDR3 extends over 16 amino acids. Germline V gene lookup returns CDR1 LGHNA and CDR2 YSLEER. V shed 5 bases and J shed 6 bases, with 20 bases lying between them.

This chain links TRBV2 with TRBJ1-5, with 8 bases matching TRBD1. The CDR3 consists of 14 residues. The J segment lost 5 bases and the V segment lost 6 bases, leaving 6 bases of the junction unmatched. Germline V gives CDR1 SNHLY, CDR2 FYNNEI. CDR3 protein: CASRKDRDDQPQHF. The CDR3 DNA reads as TGTGCCAGCAGGAAGGACAGGGACGATCAGCCCCAGCATTTT.